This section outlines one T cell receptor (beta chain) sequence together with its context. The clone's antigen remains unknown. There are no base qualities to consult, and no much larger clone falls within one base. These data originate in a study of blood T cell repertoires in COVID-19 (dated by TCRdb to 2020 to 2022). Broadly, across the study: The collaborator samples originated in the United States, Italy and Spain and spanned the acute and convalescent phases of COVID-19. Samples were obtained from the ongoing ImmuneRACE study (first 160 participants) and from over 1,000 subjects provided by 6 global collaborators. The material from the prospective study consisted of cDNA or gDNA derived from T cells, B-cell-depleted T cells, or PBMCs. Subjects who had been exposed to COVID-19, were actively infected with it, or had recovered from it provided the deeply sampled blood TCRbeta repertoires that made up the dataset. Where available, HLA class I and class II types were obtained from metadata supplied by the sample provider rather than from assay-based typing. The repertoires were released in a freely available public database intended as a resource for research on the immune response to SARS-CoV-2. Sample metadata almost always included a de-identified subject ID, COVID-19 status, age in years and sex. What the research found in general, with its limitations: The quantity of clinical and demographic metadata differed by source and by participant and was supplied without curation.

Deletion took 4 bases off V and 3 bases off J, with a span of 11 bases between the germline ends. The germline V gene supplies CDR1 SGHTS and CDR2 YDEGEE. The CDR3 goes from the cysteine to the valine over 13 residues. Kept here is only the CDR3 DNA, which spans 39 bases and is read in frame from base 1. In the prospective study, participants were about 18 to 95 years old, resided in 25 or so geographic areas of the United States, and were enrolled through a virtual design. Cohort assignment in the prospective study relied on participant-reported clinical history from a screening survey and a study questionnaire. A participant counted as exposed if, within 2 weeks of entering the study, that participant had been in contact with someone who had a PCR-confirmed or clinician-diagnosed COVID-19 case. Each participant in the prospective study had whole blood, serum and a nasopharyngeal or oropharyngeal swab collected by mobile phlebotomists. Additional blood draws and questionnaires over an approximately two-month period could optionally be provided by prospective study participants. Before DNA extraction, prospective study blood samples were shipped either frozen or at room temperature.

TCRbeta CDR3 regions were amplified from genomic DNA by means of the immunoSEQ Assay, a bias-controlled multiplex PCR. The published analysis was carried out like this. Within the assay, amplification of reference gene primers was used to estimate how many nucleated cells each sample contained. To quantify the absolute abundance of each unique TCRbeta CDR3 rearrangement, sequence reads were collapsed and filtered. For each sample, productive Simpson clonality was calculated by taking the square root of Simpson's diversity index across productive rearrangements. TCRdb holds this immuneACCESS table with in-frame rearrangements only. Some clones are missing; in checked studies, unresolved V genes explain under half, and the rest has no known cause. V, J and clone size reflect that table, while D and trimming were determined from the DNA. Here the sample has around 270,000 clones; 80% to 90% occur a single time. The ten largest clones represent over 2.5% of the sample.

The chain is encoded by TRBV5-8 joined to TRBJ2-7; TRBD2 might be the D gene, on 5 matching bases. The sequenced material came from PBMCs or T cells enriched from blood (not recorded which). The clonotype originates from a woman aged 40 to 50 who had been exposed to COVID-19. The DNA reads TGTGCCAGCAGCCGCGGGCCCTACTACGAGCAGTACGTC. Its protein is CASSRGPYYEQYV.